Shown below are 14 T cell receptor beta chains from a single sample sequenced in a study of shared clonotypes between healthy human individuals. Terminally differentiated effector memory CD45RA+ cells were excluded by CCR7 positive selection of CD45RO-negative cells. Using immunoSEQ multiplex PCR, the repertoire was profiled, and TCRdb retains in-frame clones only, with some absent. Seen here are hundreds of thousands of clones, 96% observed once, and the top ten hold around 0.25%. The sequenced sample was naive CD8+ T cells sorted from blood. These receptors all stem from a young man in good health.

V usage is TRBV7-9 and J usage is TRBJ2-1; D is possibly TRBD2 (6 bases). The CDR3 extends over 16 amino acids. CDR1 is SEHNR, CDR2 FQNEAQ, per germline (reference sequence). V lost 4 bases to trimming and J lost 0 bases, with 13 bases between them. For the CDR3, the DNA is TGTGCCAGCAGCTCACTGACTAGAGACTCCTACAATGAGCAGTTCTTC. The encoded protein is CASSSLTRDSYNEQFF.

A word on this clone: The same CDR3 is also encoded by other DNA sequences in this sample. The chain joins TRBV5-1 to TRBJ2-7; D is possibly TRBD1 or TRBD2 (6 bases each). The germline gives CDR1 SGHRS, CDR2 YFSETQ. The CDR3 runs 12 residues. Trimming removed 1 base at V and 6 bases at J, with 8 bases between. The CDR3 DNA follows: TGCGCCAGCAGCTTGACGGGGGCCGAGCAGTACTTC. As protein: CASSLTGAEQYF. The entire variable domain, with the rest obtained from reference TRBV5-1 and TRBJ2-7, is as follows: KAGVTQTPRYLIKTRGQQVTLSCSPISGHRSVSWYQQTPGQGLQFLFEYFSETQRNKGNFPGRFSGRQFSNSRSEMNVSTLELGDSALYLCASSLTGAEQYFGPGTRLTVT.

The chain carries TRBV27 and TRBJ1-2; D remains unclear. The CDR3 is 13 residues long. V shed 2 bases and J shed 0 bases, with 4 bases lying between them. CDR1 and CDR2 (germline): MNHEY, SMNVEV (reference sequence). This CDR3 is CASSLGANYGYTF. The CDR3 nucleotides are TGTGCCAGCAGTTTAGGGGCTAACTATGGCTACACCTTC.

This chain connects TRBV18 to TRBJ2-3; TRBD1 aligns across 10 bases. The J segment lost 0 bases and the V segment lost 6 bases, leaving 9 bases of the junction unmatched. CDR1 is KGHSH and CDR2 is LQKENI in the germline V gene. CDR3 length: 17 amino acids. CDR3 nucleotides: TGTGCCAGCTCGACGTCTGACAGGGGGCTTAGCACAGATACGCAGTATTTT. Its protein product is CASSTSDRGLSTDTQYF. Based on the CDR3 plus reference TRBV18 and TRBJ2-3, the full variable domain is NAGVMQNPRHLVRRRGQEARLRCSPMKGHSHVYWYRQLPEEGLKFMVYLQKENIIDESGMPKERFSAEFPKEGPSILRIQQVVRGDSAAYFCASSTSDRGLSTDTQYFGPGTRLTVL.

CDR3 protein: CASRELAGGLGETQYF. CDR3 DNA sequence: TGTGCCAGCAGGGAACTAGCGGGAGGGCTGGGAGAGACCCAGTACTTC. The chain uses TRBV27 and TRBJ2-5, with 13 bases fitting TRBD2. Germline V lookup: CDR1 MNHEY, CDR2 SMNVEV (reference sequence). CDR3 size: 16 residues. Losses at the gene ends were 6 bases for V and 4 bases for J; bases not matched to a gene: 8.

This sequence joins TRBV12-5 and TRBJ2-1; 11 positions match TRBD2. V shed 4 bases and J 2 bases; nucleotides not matched to a gene: 10. There are 18 residues in the CDR3. From germline, CDR1 is LGHNT and CDR2 FRNRAP. This chain's CDR3 is CASGSRPSGLAAYNEQFF. In DNA, the CDR3 is TGTGCTAGTGGTTCGAGGCCCTCGGGACTAGCGGCCTACAATGAGCAGTTCTTC. Combining the CDR3 with reference TRBV12-5 and TRBJ2-1 gives the whole variable domain DARVTQTPRHKVTEMGQEVTMRCQPILGHNTVFWYRQTMMQGLELLAYFRNRAPLDDSGMPKDRFSAEMPDATLATLKIQPSEPRDSAVYFCASGSRPSGLAAYNEQFFGPGTRLTVL.

The V and J genes are TRBV2 and TRBJ1-1; the D gene is possibly TRBD1 (5 bases). V lost 4 bases to trimming and J lost 6 bases, with 12 bases between them. In germline, CDR1 is SNHLY, CDR2 FYNNEI. The CDR3 has 13 residues. This CDR3 is CASSGGTGPEAFF. The CDR3 coding sequence is TGTGCCAGCAGTGGAGGGACCGGGCCTGAAGCTTTCTTT.

The chain has TRBV2 and TRBJ2-1; D not resolved. The CDR3 is 12 residues long. V was cut by 6 bases and J by 4 bases, with 7 bases left in between. Germline V gene data show CDR1 as SNHLY and CDR2 as FYNNEI. DNA for the CDR3: TGTGCCAGCAGACACAGATACAATGAGCAGTTCTTC. The encoded protein is CASRHRYNEQFF.

The V call is TRBV7-6, the J call TRBJ2-5; TRBD2 matches 9 bases. Germline V gives CDR1 SGHVS, CDR2 FNYEAQ. The CDR3 is 16 amino acids. The V segment lost 5 bases and the J segment 3 bases; nucleotides outside the gene matches: 10. The CDR3 nucleotides are TGTGCCAGCAGCGGAAGGACTAGCGTAAGTGAAGAGACCCAGTACTTC. As protein: CASSGRTSVSEETQYF.

About this clone: Other DNA sequences from this sample encode an identical CDR3 as well. The CDR3 DNA is TGTGCCAGCAGTTACTCGTTAGAAGGCTCCTACGAGCAGTACTTC. This sequence encodes CASSYSLEGSYEQYF. This rearrangement joins TRBV6-6 to TRBJ2-7; D remains unclear. The CDR3 sequence is 15 residues long. V was shortened by 0 bases and J by 0 bases, with 9 bases between the two germline ends. Germline CDR1 reads MNHNY; CDR2 reads SVGAGI (reference sequence).

CDR3 protein: CASSLGRGDIYEQYF. The CDR3 region has the DNA TGCGCCAGCAGCTTGGGCAGGGGAGATATCTACGAGCAGTACTTC. The chain couples TRBV5-1 to TRBJ2-7, with D possibly TRBD1 on 6 matching bases. The CDR3 extends over 15 amino acids. Germline CDR1 is SGHRS and CDR2 is YFSETQ. Trimming took 0 bases from V and 3 from J, leaving 13 bases between them.

The rearrangement links TRBV10-2 to TRBJ2-1; tentatively, D is TRBD1 or TRBD2 (5 bases each). With 6 bases removed from V and 7 bases from J, the gap between germline ends came to 16 bases. CDR3 size: 14 residues. Germline-derived CDR1 and CDR2 are WSHSY and SAAADI. The CDR3 is CASRGVADINEQFF. The DNA of the CDR3 is TGCGCCAGCAGGGGGGTAGCAGATATTAATGAGCAGTTCTTC.

The V and J genes are TRBV28 and TRBJ2-3, with a tentative D call TRBD2 (5 bases). Looked up from germline, CDR1 is MDHEN and CDR2 is SYDVKM. Trimming stripped 6 bases from V and 2 bases from J, with 15 bases between. The length of the CDR3 is 15 residues. CDR3 in DNA: TGTGCCAGCAGGGACTCGGGCCTGTCCACAGATACGCAGTATTTT. Amino acid sequence: CASRDSGLSTDTQYF.

About this clone: Other DNA sequences within the sample encode an identical CDR3. This rearrangement joins TRBV5-1 to TRBJ2-3; 7 positions match TRBD1. Trimming at V came to 0 bases and at J to 1 base, leaving 2 bases not matched to a gene. This CDR3 is built from 15 residues. The germline gives CDR1 SGHRS, CDR2 YFSETQ. The CDR3 here is CASSLEGAGTDTQYF. CDR3 DNA sequence: TGCGCCAGCAGCTTGGAGGGGGCCGGCACAGATACGCAGTATTTT.